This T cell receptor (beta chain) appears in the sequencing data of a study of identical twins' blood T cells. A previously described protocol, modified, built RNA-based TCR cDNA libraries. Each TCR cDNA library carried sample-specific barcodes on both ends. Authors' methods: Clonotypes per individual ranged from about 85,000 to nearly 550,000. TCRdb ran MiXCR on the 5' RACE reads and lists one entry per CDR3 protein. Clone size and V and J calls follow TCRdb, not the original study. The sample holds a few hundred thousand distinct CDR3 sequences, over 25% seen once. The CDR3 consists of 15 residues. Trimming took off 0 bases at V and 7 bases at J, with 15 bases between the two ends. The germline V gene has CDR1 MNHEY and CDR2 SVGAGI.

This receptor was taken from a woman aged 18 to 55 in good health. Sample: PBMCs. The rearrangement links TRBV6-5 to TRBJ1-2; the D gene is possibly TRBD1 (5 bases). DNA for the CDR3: TGTGCCAGCAGTTACTCTGGTCAGGGTGGCAGTGGCTACACCTTC. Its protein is CASSYSGQGGSGYTF.